The 22 T cell receptor beta chains presented below share a single source sample, sequenced in a study of blood T cell repertoires in COVID-19. Repertoires were generated with immunoSEQ multiplex PCR, while TCRdb's copy carries only in-frame clones and drops some. This table has fewer than 600,000 clones, approximately 89% appearing once. Sequenced input: peripheral blood. These receptors originate from a man younger than 35 with COVID-19, enrolled during active disease.

The chain is built from TRBV15 and TRBJ1-4; 8 bases agree with TRBD1. This CDR3 spans 15 amino acids. CDR1 LNHNV and CDR2 YYDKDF come from the germline V gene (reference sequence). V shed 5 bases, J shed 1 base, and the junction held 3 bases outside the gene matches. The CDR3 region is CATSSTGETNEKLFF. The DNA of the CDR3 is TGTGCCACCAGCTCGACAGGGGAAACTAATGAAAAACTGTTTTTT.

This clone was recorded once. The J gene is TRBJ2-7, the V gene TRBV27, with 10 bases identical to TRBD1. The CDR3 extends over 17 amino acids. The germline V gene encodes CDR1 MNHEY and CDR2 SMNVEV (reference sequence). V lost 4 bases, J lost 7 bases, and 16 bases stayed unmatched. The CDR3 reads CASSSRLTGGQLWEQYF. In DNA, the CDR3 is TGTGCCAGCAGTTCCCGTCTGACAGGGGGCCAACTATGGGAGCAGTACTTC.

The chain couples TRBV3-1 (or the pseudogene TRBV3-2) to TRBJ2-1, with TRBD2 matching 12 bases. The CDR3 has 15 amino acids. The V and J ends lost 1 base and 8 bases, in that order; junction bases with no gene match: 3. CDR1 and CDR2 from the germline V gene are LGHDT and YNNKEL (reference sequence). CDR3 loop: CASSQGTSGNYEQFF. CDR3 nucleotides: TGTGCCAGCAGCCAAGGGACTAGCGGGAACTATGAGCAGTTCTTC.

V usage is TRBV3-1 (or the pseudogene TRBV3-2) and J usage is TRBJ2-7; perhaps TRBD2 as D (6 bases). Germline V gives CDR1 LGHDT, CDR2 YNNKEL (reference sequence). This CDR3 has 16 amino acids. Trimming removed 3 bases from V and 1 base from J, with 16 bases in between. CDR3 amino acids: CASSHPPGDQSYEQYF. In DNA, the CDR3 is TGTGCCAGCAGCCATCCCCCGGGGGACCAATCCTACGAGCAGTACTTC.

This clone was observed a single time. J is TRBJ2-3 and V is TRBV4-1; 7 bases are shared with TRBD2. Germline V gene lookup returns CDR1 MGHRA and CDR2 YSYEKL. J gave up 4 bases and V 4 bases, and 8 bases lay outside the gene matches. This CDR3 spans 15 amino acids. CDR3: CASSLSGTGADTQYF. CDR3 sequence (DNA): TGCGCCAGCAGCCTGAGCGGGACGGGTGCAGATACGCAGTATTTT.

V gene TRBV6-5 combines with J gene TRBJ2-7; D is possibly TRBD2 (6 bases). This CDR3 spans 15 amino acids. Germline-derived CDR1 and CDR2 are MNHEY and SVGAGI. Trimming pared 7 bases from V and 1 base from J, leaving 17 bases between. The DNA of the CDR3 is TGTGCCAGCATCAAGGGGACCGGGGGATCCTACGAGCAGTACTTC. Amino acid sequence: CASIKGTGGSYEQYF.

The chain's CDR3 is CASRGDTSYEQYF. In DNA, the CDR3 is TGTGCCAGCAGGGGGGACACCTCCTACGAGCAGTACTTC. The chain recombines TRBV7-9 with TRBJ2-7; TRBD1 is a possible D gene (6 bases). The V gene lost 6 bases and the J gene lost 0 bases, with 9 bases spanning the gap. The V gene's germline CDR1 is SEHNR and CDR2 FQNEAQ (reference sequence). The CDR3 spans 13 residues.

The chain combines TRBV3-1 (or the pseudogene TRBV3-2) with TRBJ1-5; unclear D gene. Germline V gene lookup returns CDR1 LGHDT and CDR2 YNNKEL (reference sequence). This CDR3 spans 13 amino acids. Trimming stripped 1 base from V and 9 bases from J, with 10 bases between. The CDR3: CASSQGAGMPQHF. CDR3 in DNA: TGTGCCAGCAGCCAAGGTGCCGGGATGCCCCAGCATTTT.

This chain joins TRBV19 and TRBJ2-1; the D gene is possibly TRBD2 (6 bases). Trimming stripped 3 bases from V and 0 bases from J, with 15 bases between. The CDR3 runs 17 residues. CDR1 and CDR2 from the germline V gene are LNHDA and SQIVND (reference sequence). The CDR3 region has the DNA TGTGCCAGTAGTATCCACTGGACTACCCTCTCCTACAATGAGCAGTTCTTC. Encoded protein: CASSIHWTTLSYNEQFF. The variable domain in full, completed from reference TRBV19 and TRBJ2-1, reads DGGITQSPKYLFRKEGQNVTLSCEQNLNHDAMYWYRQDPGQGLRLIYYSQIVNDFQKGDIAEGYSVSREKKESFPLTVTSAQKNPTAFYLCASSIHWTTLSYNEQFFGPGTRLTVL.

This rearrangement joins TRBV10-1 to TRBJ2-7; 9 bases agree with TRBD1. V lost 6 bases to trimming and J lost 5 bases; unmatched junction nucleotides: 11. Germline values: CDR1 WNHNN, CDR2 SYGVQD (reference sequence). The CDR3 loop spans 15 amino acids. CDR3 sequence (DNA): TGCGCCAGCAGGGGACAGGGCCCGGGGGACGACGAGCAGTACTTC. Translated: CASRGQGPGDDEQYF.

The V gene is TRBV9, the J gene TRBJ1-1; TRBD1 might be the D (5 bases). V was pared by 7 bases and J by 1 base, with 11 bases between. Germline CDR1 SGDLS, CDR2 YYNGEE. The length of the CDR3 is 13 residues. CDR3 sequence (DNA): TGTGCCAGCGGGGCAGCCACGAACACTGAAGCTTTCTTT. The encoded protein is CASGAATNTEAFF.

This sequence joins TRBV28 and TRBJ2-3; weak D call: TRBD1 (6 bases). Trimming removed 6 bases at V and 7 bases at J, with 11 bases between. This CDR3 region has 12 residues. Germline CDR1 reads MDHEN; CDR2 reads SYDVKM. The CDR3 spells CASSDRGNTQYF. The CDR3, as DNA: TGTGCCAGCAGCGATAGGGGGAATACGCAGTATTTT.

CDR3 protein: CASGLGQGEGYTF. Written as DNA, the CDR3 is TGTGCTAGTGGTTTGGGACAGGGGGAAGGCTACACCTTC. The genes are TRBV12-5 and TRBJ1-2, with 9 bases aligning to TRBD1. Trimming at V came to 1 base and at J to 8 bases, leaving 2 bases not matched to a gene. Germline CDR1 reads LGHNT; CDR2 reads FRNRAP. The CDR3 contains 13 residues.

The J gene is TRBJ2-7, the V gene TRBV6-5; tentatively, D is TRBD1 (6 bases). Germline-derived CDR1 and CDR2 are MNHEY and SVGAGI. Trimming shortened V by 7 bases and J by 2 bases, and 12 bases separated the two germline ends. There are 13 residues in the CDR3. CDR3 residues: CASNRQAPYEQYF. CDR3 sequence (DNA): TGTGCCAGCAACCGACAGGCCCCCTACGAGCAGTACTTC.

The chain couples TRBV24-1 to TRBJ1-2; D gene uncertain. The CDR3 consists of 13 residues. V lost 3 bases, J lost 4 bases, and 8 bases lay in between. Germline assignment: CDR1 KGHDR and CDR2 SFDVKD. Here the CDR3 reads CATSDPPGYGYTF. The CDR3 DNA reads TGTGCCACCAGTGATCCCCCAGGCTATGGCTACACCTTC.

This rearrangement joins TRBV7-3 to TRBJ2-3, with no clear D. The germline V gene has CDR1 SGHTA and CDR2 FQGTGA. CDR3 length equals 14 residues. The V end lost 6 bases, the J end lost 1 base, and 11 bases lay between the germline ends. For the CDR3, the DNA is TGTGCCAGCAGACAAAGCCGGGGCACAGATACGCAGTATTTT. Protein: CASRQSRGTDTQYF.

V and J are TRBV6-5 and TRBJ2-2, with D unclear. From germline, CDR1 is MNHEY and CDR2 SVGAGI. The CDR3 runs to 13 residues. The V gene lost 6 bases and the J gene lost 7 bases, with 12 bases spanning the gap. CDR3 in amino acids: CASSYETGGELFF. The CDR3 DNA reads TGTGCCAGCAGCTACGAGACTGGCGGGGAGCTGTTTTTT.

Concerning this clone: The identical CDR3 is also encoded by other nucleotide sequences in the sample. The V gene is TRBV20-1, the J gene TRBJ2-1; D gene uncertain. CDR3 length: 11 amino acids. The V and J ends lost 3 bases and 4 bases respectively, with 4 bases between them. The V gene's germline CDR1 is DFQATT and CDR2 SNEGSKA (reference sequence). The CDR3 sequence: CSASGYNEQFF. In nucleotides, the CDR3 is TGCAGTGCTAGCGGGTACAATGAGCAGTTCTTC.

The chain joins TRBV6-6 to TRBJ2-5, with 9 bases aligning to TRBD1. CDR1 is MNHNY, CDR2 SVGAGI, per germline (reference sequence). The trim removed 11 bases at V and 2 bases at J, leaving 3 bases unmatched. The CDR3 contains 12 residues. CDR3 amino acids: CAGGTGQETQYF. The CDR3 DNA sequence: TGTGCCGGGGGGACAGGGCAAGAGACCCAGTACTTC.

V usage is TRBV6-5 and J usage is TRBJ1-2; possibly TRBD1 for D (5 bases). V was trimmed by 6 bases and J by 7 bases, leaving 21 bases between them. The CDR3 spans 15 residues. Looked up from germline, CDR1 is MNHEY and CDR2 is SVGAGI. Here the CDR3 DNA reads TGTGCCAGCAGAAAAGGGCCCAGGGTTAAATCTGGCTACACCTTC. Its protein product is CASRKGPRVKSGYTF.

The rearrangement uses TRBV12-5 and TRBJ2-2; maybe TRBD2 (5 bases). The CDR3 contains 17 residues. The V and J ends lost 2 bases and 6 bases respectively, with 19 bases between them. Germline lookup yields CDR1 LGHNT and CDR2 FRNRAP. The CDR3 DNA follows: TGTGCTAGTGGTTTGCGCCCCCTGCGGGTGAATGCCGGGGAGCTGTTTTTT. This translates into CASGLRPLRVNAGELFF.

This clone was counted once. The gene calls are TRBV5-1 and TRBJ1-4; 7 nucleotides agree with TRBD1. The germline V gene encodes CDR1 SGHRS and CDR2 YFSETQ. The CDR3 is 14 amino acids. V lost 3 bases to trimming and J lost 3 bases; unmatched junction nucleotides: 2. The CDR3 region is CASSSGGANEKLFF. The CDR3 DNA reads TGCGCCAGCAGCTCAGGGGGAGCTAATGAAAAACTGTTTTTT.